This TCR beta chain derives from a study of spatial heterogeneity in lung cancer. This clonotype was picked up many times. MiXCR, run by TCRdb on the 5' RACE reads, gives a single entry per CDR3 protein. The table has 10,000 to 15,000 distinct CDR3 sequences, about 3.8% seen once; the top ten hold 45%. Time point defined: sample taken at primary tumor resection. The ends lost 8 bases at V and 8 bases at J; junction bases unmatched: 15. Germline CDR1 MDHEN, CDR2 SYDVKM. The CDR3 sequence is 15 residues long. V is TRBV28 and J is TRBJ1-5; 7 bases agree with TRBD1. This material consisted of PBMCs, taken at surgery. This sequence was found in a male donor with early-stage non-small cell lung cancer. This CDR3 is CASPAPQGVKEPQHF. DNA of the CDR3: TGTGCCAGCCCCGCCCCCCAGGGGGTCAAGGAGCCCCAGCATTTT. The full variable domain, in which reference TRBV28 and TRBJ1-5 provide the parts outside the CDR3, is DVKVTQSSRYLVKRTGEKVFLECVQDMDHENMFWYRQDPGLGLRLIYFSYDVKMKEKGDIPEGYSVSREKKERFSLILESASTNQTSMYLCASPAPQGVKEPQHFGDGTRLSIL.